These 10 T cell receptor beta chains share one sample of origin, sequenced in a study of cytomegalovirus exposure and HLA in healthy donors. In the PCR, 60 Vbeta and 13 Jbeta primers were used. The assay was immunoSEQ multiplex PCR, and TCRdb's table has in-frame clones only and misses some. The table lists roughly 110,000 clones, roughly 71% of them singletons, with 2.5% to 3% in the top ten. Sequencing input: PBMCs. The origin of the receptors is a male donor in good health and CMV-seropositive.

As regards this clone: One junction end disagrees with the germline gene, perhaps due to a read error. In nucleotides, the CDR3 is TGTTCCAGTGGCGGGCAGTACTTC. It yields the protein CSSGGQYF. This sequence joins TRBV7-9 and TRBJ2-7; no definite D call. The CDR3 covers 8 residues. Germline V lookup: CDR1 SEHNR, CDR2 FQNEAQ (reference sequence). The full variable domain, its missing parts supplied by reference TRBV7-9 and TRBJ2-7, is DTGVSQNPRHKITKRGQNVTFRCDPISEHNRLYWYRQTLGQGPEFLTYFQNEAQLEKSRLLSDRFSAERPKGSFSTLEIQRTEQGDSAMYLCSSGGQYFGPGTRLTVT.

The chain couples TRBV19 to TRBJ1-5; 7 bases align to TRBD1. Germline values: CDR1 LNHDA, CDR2 SQIVND (reference sequence). The junction had 13 bases not matched to a gene; V was cut back by 10 bases and J by 4 bases. The CDR3 runs 15 residues. In DNA, the CDR3 is TGTGCCACCCAACTCGCACAGGGACAGAATCAGCCCCAGCATTTT. Translated: CATQLAQGQNQPQHF.

This clone has just a few counts. V and J are TRBV9 and TRBJ2-2, with 13 bases identical to TRBD2. The junction had 9 bases not matched to a gene; V was cut back by 3 bases and J by 4 bases. The CDR3 spans 18 residues. CDR1 and CDR2 from the germline V gene are SGDLS and YYNGEE. The CDR3 protein is CASSARGLAGAGTGELFF. The CDR3 DNA is TGTGCCAGCAGCGCGAGAGGACTAGCGGGAGCGGGCACCGGGGAGCTGTTTTTT.

This rearrangement joins TRBV13 to TRBJ2-3, with D perhaps TRBD2 (5 bases). The length of the CDR3 is 15 residues. CDR1 is PRHDT and CDR2 is FYEKMQ in the germline V gene (reference sequence). The ends were cut back, 2 bases at V and 3 bases at J, with 12 bases in the middle. The CDR3 coding sequence is TGTGCCAGCAGCTTAATCGCCCGGGGTACAGATACGCAGTATTTT. Amino acid sequence: CASSLIARGTDTQYF. The complete variable domain, with remaining parts taken from reference TRBV13 and TRBJ2-3, reads AAGVIQSPRHLIKEKRETATLKCYPIPRHDTVYWYQQGPGQDPQFLISFYEKMQSDKGSIPDRFSAQQFSDYHSELNMSSLELGDSALYFCASSLIARGTDTQYFGPGTRLTVL.

This sequence joins TRBV5-5 and TRBJ2-7, with D possibly being TRBD1 (6 bases). From germline, CDR1 is SGHKS and CDR2 YYEKEE (reference sequence). The V gene lost 3 bases and the J gene lost 2 bases, with 12 bases spanning the gap. The CDR3 is 14 residues long. The CDR3 bases are TGTGCCAGCAGCTCCCGGACAGAACCCTACGAGCAGTACTTC. Amino acid sequence: CASSSRTEPYEQYF.

This chain connects TRBV7-2 to TRBJ2-7, with unresolved D. Germline lookup yields CDR1 SGHTA and CDR2 FQGNSA. The V end was cut by 5 bases, the J end by 5 bases, with 7 bases between. CDR3 length equals 11 residues. DNA of the CDR3: TGTGCCAGCAGCCCTCGAGACGAGCAGTACTTC. Translated, it gives CASSPRDEQYF.

V gene TRBV5-1 combines with J gene TRBJ1-1; no clear D gene. Per the germline V gene, CDR1 is SGHRS and CDR2 is YFSETQ. CDR3 length: 12 amino acids. Trimming shortened V by 2 bases and J by 3 bases, and 5 bases separated the two germline ends. CDR3 in DNA: TGCGCCAGCAGCTTCGGGGACACTGAAGCTTTCTTT. Protein sequence: CASSFGDTEAFF.

This clone was recorded once. CDR3 region: CASSLTRMNTEAFF. The CDR3 coding sequence is TGTGCCAGCAGTTTAACTCGAATGAACACTGAAGCTTTCTTT. This chain links TRBV27 with TRBJ1-1; D remains unclear. Trimming stripped 2 bases from V and 0 bases from J, with 7 bases between. CDR3 length equals 14 residues. CDR1 MNHEY and CDR2 SMNVEV come from the germline V gene (reference sequence).

This chain uses TRBV5-4 with TRBJ2-7, with 7 positions matching TRBD1. Germline CDR1 is SGHNT and CDR2 is YYREEE (reference sequence). Germline trimming cut 4 bases from V and 0 bases from J; bases unmatched to any gene: 7. CDR3 size: 15 residues. The CDR3: CASSPSGTVSYEQYF. The CDR3 DNA is TGTGCCAGCAGCCCCTCCGGGACAGTCTCCTACGAGCAGTACTTC. Full variable domain (missing parts from reference TRBV5-4 and TRBJ2-7): ETGVTQSPTHLIKTRGQQVTLRCSSQSGHNTVSWYQQALGQGPQFIFQYYREEENGRGNFPPRFSGLQFPNYSSELNVNALELDDSALYLCASSPSGTVSYEQYFGPGTRLTVT.

The table lists this clone with a few counts. J is TRBJ2-3 and V is TRBV2; D unclear. The CDR3 runs to 15 residues. V was pared by 6 bases and J by 0 bases, with 13 bases between. The germline V gene encodes CDR1 SNHLY and CDR2 FYNNEI. Here the CDR3 reads CASSDNDQSTDTQYF. CDR3 nucleotide sequence: TGTGCCAGCAGCGACAACGACCAAAGCACAGATACGCAGTATTTT.